The clone carrying this TCR beta chain came up many times. What it binds is unknown. Under the authors' procedure: CDR3 differences across clinicopathological groups were used to build a distant-metastasis classifier for papillary thyroid cancer. TCRdb re-called the PCR reads with MiXCR. Here the V and J calls rest on TCRdb's processing, not on the authors' analysis. The sample lists 25,000 to 35,000 clones, roughly 4% occurring once. The germline V gene encodes CDR1 MDHEN and CDR2 SYDVKM. The CDR3 is 13 amino acids. The V gene lost 3 bases and the J gene lost 12 bases, with 15 bases spanning the gap. Not a single patient had been given any form of treatment at any point before undergoing thyroid surgery. The entry originates in a study of metastatic and nonmetastatic thyroid tumors. Background on the study: Malignant and benign thyroid patients had repertoires compared in peripheral blood and tumor or nodule tissue.

Overall study findings and caveats: Within blood and tumor, benign nodules reportedly had significantly lower TCR beta diversity than malignant thyroid tumors did.

The rearrangement links TRBV28 to TRBJ2-1; D not certain. Sample: blood. This clonotype was obtained from a female donor with papillary thyroid cancer or a benign thyroid nodule (not recorded which). Some clones in this sample may be carry-over from other donors' samples. The CDR3 region has the DNA TGTGCCAGCAGTTTCCAACTCCCCCGGCGGCAGTTCTTC. Residues: CASSFQLPRRQFF. The full variable domain, with the rest looked up from reference TRBV28 and TRBJ2-1, is DVKVTQSSRYLVKRTGEKVFLECVQDMDHENMFWYRQDPGLGLRLIYFSYDVKMKEKGDIPEGYSVSREKKERFSLILESASTNQTSMYLCASSFQLPRRQFFGPGTRLTVL.